The clone carrying this TCR beta chain occurred many times. The antigen remains unidentified. More than 9.5 ml fresh peripheral blood yielded the PBMCs. The source of the sample is a study of T cells in Graves' hyperthyroidism and ophthalmopathy. Study observations and caveats: Ophthalmopathy was distinguished from stable hyperthyroidism by 13 V-J signatures. The model anticipated ophthalmopathy a median around six months pre-onset. Blood samples included most of the expanded thyroid clonotypes exceeding 0.001.

The investigators amplified TCR beta CDR3 regions from RNA transcripts. During a first-round RT-PCR of the TCR CDR3, the HTBI primer set was used. TCRdb fed the multiplex PCR reads into MiXCR, producing one record per CDR3 protein. The sample lists more than 300,000 distinct CDR3 sequences, more than 14% occurring once. Germline CDR1 reads DFQATT; CDR2 reads SNEGSKA (reference sequence). The V and J ends lost 6 bases and 3 bases respectively, with 12 bases between them. This CDR3 comprises 12 residues. Sequencing was performed on blood. The origin of this receptor is a woman younger than 45 with Graves' ophthalmopathy. The chain uses TRBV20-1 and TRBJ2-7, with TRBD2 as a possible D gene (5 bases). The chain's CDR3 is CSAVEGSYEQYF. The CDR3 DNA is TGCAGTGCCGTCGAGGGAAGCTACGAGCAGTACTTC.